This T cell receptor (beta chain) was retrieved from a study of OX40 agonist ivuxolimab in advanced cancers. Whole-study results and caveats: Among T cells, CD8+ cells averaged more expanded clones than CD4+ cells. Among expanded peripheral T cells, antigen specificity went undetermined.

A note on this clone: Its specificity is unknown.

The data were produced by immunoSEQ multiplex PCR, yet TCRdb's version contains in-frame clones alone and is incomplete. The sample carries 70,000 or so clones, almost 90% recorded once. The V and J ends lost 4 bases and 0 bases respectively, with 10 bases between them. From germline, CDR1 is SNHLY and CDR2 FYNNEI. The CDR3 is 15 residues long. The receptor was derived from an adult with an advanced solid tumor such as melanoma, head and neck, liver or kidney cancer. V gene TRBV2 combines with J gene TRBJ2-1; the D is unclear. Here the sequenced sample was CD4+ or CD8+ T cells sorted from blood, taken in a trial of the OX40 agonist ivuxolimab. The CDR3 bases are TGTGCCAGCAGTGTTACTCCTAGCTCCTACAATGAGCAGTTCTTC. This codes for CASSVTPSSYNEQFF.